Listed here are 4 T cell receptor beta chains from one sample, sequenced in a study of blood T cell repertoires in COVID-19. TCRdb's table, derived via immunoSEQ multiplex PCR, lists solely in-frame clones and lacks some. Of approximately 400,000 clones in the sample, more than 70% are singletons; the top ten hold approximately 1.2%. Sequenced sample: PBMCs or T cells enriched from blood (not recorded which). The receptors originated from a woman between 18 and 29 years old who had recovered from COVID-19.

CDR3 in amino acids: CASRGGTGDYNEQFF. CDR3 coding DNA: TGTGCCAGCCGGGGCGGGACAGGGGACTACAATGAGCAGTTCTTC. The rearrangement joins TRBV6-5 to TRBJ2-1; TRBD1 matches 10 bases. The CDR3 is 15 residues long. Germline CDR1 is MNHEY and CDR2 is SVGAGI. Germline trimming cut 8 bases from V and 3 bases from J; bases unmatched to any gene: 7.

This chain connects TRBV4-1 to TRBJ2-6, with no clear D. Trimming shortened V by 0 bases and J by 4 bases, and 19 bases separated the two germline ends. The CDR3 has 19 amino acids. In germline, CDR1 is MGHRA, CDR2 YSYEKL. The CDR3 region has the DNA TGCGCCAGCAGCCAAGATCAAGGAACTACAACCGCCGGGGCCAACGTCCTGACTTTC. Translation: CASSQDQGTTTAGANVLTF.

V usage is TRBV6-1 and J usage is TRBJ1-2, with D uncertain. The CDR3 covers 13 residues. Germline CDR1 and CDR2: MNHNS and SASEGT. Trimming left V 3 bases short and J 4 bases short, with 9 bases between. The CDR3 DNA reads as TGTGCCAGCAGTGACGGTGGCGGCTATGGCTACACCTTC. Its translation: CASSDGGGYGYTF.

The J gene is TRBJ2-1, the V gene TRBV5-1; 8 bases align to TRBD1. CDR1 is SGHRS and CDR2 is YFSETQ in the germline V gene. The CDR3 length is 16 residues. The junction had 10 bases not matched to a gene; V was cut back by 0 bases and J by 8 bases. The CDR3 protein is CASSLADRVTPDEQFF. The CDR3 region has the DNA TGCGCCAGCAGCTTGGCGGACAGGGTAACTCCGGATGAGCAGTTCTTC.